The TCR beta chain under discussion was sequenced for a study of metastatic and nonmetastatic thyroid tumors. Turning to the study itself: Thyroid patients, malignant and benign, had repertoires compared across blood and tumor or nodule tissue. Points from the study as a whole: Benign nodules reportedly had significantly lower TCR beta diversity than malignant thyroid tumors in blood and tumor.

TCRdb recomputed clones from the PCR reads via MiXCR. Among some 22,000 clones listed, approximately 11% were seen once. V was clipped by 7 bases and J by 6 bases, with 14 bases between them. The germline gives CDR1 MNHNS, CDR2 SASEGT. The CDR3 loop spans 13 amino acids. Thyroid surgery took place with no prior treatment in any patient. In its sample, this clone ranks as medium-sized. Antigen unknown. The sequenced material came from blood. The chain uses TRBV6-1 and TRBJ2-3; D unclear. This receptor was obtained from a female donor with papillary thyroid cancer or a benign thyroid nodule (not recorded which). Some clones in this sample may be carry-over from other donors' samples. CDR3 in amino acids: CASKLPTGDTQYF. The CDR3, as DNA: TGTGCCAGCAAGCTTCCGACTGGGGATACGCAGTATTTT.